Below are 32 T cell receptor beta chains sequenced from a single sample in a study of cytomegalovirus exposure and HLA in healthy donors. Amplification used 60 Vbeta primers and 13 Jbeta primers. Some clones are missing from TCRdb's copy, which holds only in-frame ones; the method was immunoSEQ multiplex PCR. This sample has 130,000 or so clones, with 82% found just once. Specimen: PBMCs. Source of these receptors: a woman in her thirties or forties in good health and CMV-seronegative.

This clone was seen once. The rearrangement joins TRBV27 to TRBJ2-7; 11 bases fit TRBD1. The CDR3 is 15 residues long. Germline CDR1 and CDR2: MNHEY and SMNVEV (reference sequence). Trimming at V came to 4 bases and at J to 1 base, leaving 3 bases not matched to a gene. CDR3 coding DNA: TGTGCCAGCAGTTCCCGGGACAGGGGGTCCTACGAGCAGTACTTC. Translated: CASSSRDRGSYEQYF.

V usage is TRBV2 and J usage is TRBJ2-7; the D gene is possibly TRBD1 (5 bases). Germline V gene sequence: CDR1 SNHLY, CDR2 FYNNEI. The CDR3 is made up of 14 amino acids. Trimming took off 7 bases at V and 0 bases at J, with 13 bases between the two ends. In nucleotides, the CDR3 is TGTGCCAGCATCCACTGGACAAGCTCCTACGAGCAGTACTTC. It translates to CASIHWTSSYEQYF.

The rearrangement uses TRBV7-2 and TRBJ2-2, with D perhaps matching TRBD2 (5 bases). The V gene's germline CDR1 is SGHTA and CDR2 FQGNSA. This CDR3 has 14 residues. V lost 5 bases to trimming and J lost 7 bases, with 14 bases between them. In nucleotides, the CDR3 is TGTGCCAGCAGCCTCGAGGACTGGATCGGGGAGCTGTTTTTT. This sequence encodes CASSLEDWIGELFF.

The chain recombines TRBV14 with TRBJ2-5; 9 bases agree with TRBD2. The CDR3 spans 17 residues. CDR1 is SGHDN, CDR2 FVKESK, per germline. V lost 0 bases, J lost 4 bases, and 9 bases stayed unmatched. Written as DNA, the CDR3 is TGTGCCAGCAGCCAAGATCAGCGGGAGGCGTGGGGAGAGACCCAGTACTTC. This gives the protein CASSQDQREAWGETQYF.

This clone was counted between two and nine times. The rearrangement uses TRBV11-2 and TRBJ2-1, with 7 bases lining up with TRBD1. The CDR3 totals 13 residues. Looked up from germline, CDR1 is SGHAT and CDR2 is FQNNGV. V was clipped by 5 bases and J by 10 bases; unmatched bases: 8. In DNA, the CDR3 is TGTGCCAGCAGCACCGACAGGGTTGGAGAGCAGTTCTTC. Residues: CASSTDRVGEQFF.

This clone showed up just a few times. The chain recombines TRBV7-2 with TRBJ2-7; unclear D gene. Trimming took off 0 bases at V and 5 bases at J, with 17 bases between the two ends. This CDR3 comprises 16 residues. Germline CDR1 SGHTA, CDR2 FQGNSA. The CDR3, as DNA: TGTGCCAGCAGCTTAGCGCCTCTACAGAATACGGACGAGCAGTACTTC. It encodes CASSLAPLQNTDEQYF.

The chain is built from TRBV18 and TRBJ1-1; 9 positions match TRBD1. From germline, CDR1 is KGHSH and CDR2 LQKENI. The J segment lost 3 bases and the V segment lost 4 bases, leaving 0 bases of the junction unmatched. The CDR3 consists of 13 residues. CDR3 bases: TGTGCCAGCTCACGGACAGGGGACACTGAAGCTTTCTTT. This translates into CASSRTGDTEAFF.

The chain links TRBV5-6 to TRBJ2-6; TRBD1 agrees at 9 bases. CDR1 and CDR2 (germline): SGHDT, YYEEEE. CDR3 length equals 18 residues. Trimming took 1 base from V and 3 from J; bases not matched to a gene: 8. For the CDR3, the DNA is TGTGCCAGCAGCTTGCGTAGGACAGGGGCATTTGGGGCCAACGTCCTGACTTTC. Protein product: CASSLRRTGAFGANVLTF. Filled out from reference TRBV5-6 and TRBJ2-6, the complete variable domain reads DAGVTQSPTHLIKTRGQQVTLRCSPKSGHDTVSWYQQALGQGPQFIFQYYEEEERQRGNFPDRFSGHQFPNYSSELNVNALLLGDSALYLCASSLRRTGAFGANVLTFGAGSRLTVL.

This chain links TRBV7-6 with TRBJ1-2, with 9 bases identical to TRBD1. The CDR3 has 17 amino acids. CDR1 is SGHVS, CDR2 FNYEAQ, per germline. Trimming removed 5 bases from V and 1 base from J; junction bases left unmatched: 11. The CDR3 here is CASSPDTDRGYNYGYTF. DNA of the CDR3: TGTGCCAGCAGCCCCGACACGGACAGGGGTTATAACTATGGCTACACCTTC.

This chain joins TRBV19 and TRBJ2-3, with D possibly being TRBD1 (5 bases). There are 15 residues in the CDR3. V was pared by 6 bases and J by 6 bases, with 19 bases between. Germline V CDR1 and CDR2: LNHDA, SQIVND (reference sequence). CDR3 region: CASRPRQSSRDTQYF. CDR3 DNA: TGTGCCAGTAGACCCCGACAGAGCTCCCGGGATACGCAGTATTTT.

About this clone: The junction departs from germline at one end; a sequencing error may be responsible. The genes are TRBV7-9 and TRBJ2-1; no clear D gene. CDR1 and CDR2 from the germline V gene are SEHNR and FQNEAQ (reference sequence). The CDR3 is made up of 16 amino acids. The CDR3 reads CSSIPEEPLSYNEQFF. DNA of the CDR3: TGTTCCAGCATCCCAGAAGAACCCCTCTCCTACAATGAGCAGTTCTTC.

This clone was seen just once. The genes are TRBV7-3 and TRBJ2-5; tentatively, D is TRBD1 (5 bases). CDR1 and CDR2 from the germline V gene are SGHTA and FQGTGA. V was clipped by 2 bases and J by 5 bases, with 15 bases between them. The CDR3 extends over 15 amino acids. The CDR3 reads CASSLVGRVGETQYF. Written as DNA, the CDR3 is TGTGCCAGCAGCTTAGTCGGCAGGGTAGGGGAGACCCAGTACTTC.

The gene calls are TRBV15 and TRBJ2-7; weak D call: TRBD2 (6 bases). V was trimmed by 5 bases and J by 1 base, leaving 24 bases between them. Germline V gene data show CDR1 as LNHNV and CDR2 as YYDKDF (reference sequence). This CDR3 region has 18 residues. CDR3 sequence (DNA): TGTGCCACCAGCCTTGAGGGAAGCGCGGGATGGGTTTCCTACGAGCAGTACTTC. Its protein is CATSLEGSAGWVSYEQYF.

CDR3 in amino acids: CSASTGRPQHF. For the CDR3, the DNA is TGCAGTGCATCGACAGGGAGGCCCCAGCATTTT. The chain combines TRBV20-1 with TRBJ1-5; 7 bases fit TRBD1. After removal of 6 bases from V and 9 bases from J, the junction contained 5 bases not matched to a gene. Looked up from germline, CDR1 is DFQATT and CDR2 is SNEGSKA (reference sequence). The CDR3 contains 11 residues.

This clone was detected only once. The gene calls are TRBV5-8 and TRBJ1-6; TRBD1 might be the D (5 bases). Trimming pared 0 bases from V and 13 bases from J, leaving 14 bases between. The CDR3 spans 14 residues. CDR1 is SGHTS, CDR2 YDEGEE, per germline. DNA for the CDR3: TGTGCCAGCAGCTTGGTTGGGGGGGGTCCTCCCCTCCACTTT. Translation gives CASSLVGGGPPLHF.

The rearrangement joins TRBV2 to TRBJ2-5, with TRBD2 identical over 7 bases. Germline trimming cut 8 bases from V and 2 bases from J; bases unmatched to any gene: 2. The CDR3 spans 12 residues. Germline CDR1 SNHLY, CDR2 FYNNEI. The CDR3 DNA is TGTGCCAGCCGGCGGGGGCAAGAGACCCAGTACTTC. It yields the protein CASRRGQETQYF.

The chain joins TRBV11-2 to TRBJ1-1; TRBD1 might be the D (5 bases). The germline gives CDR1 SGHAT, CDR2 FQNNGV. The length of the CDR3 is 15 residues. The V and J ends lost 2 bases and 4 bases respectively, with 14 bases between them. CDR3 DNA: TGTGCCAGCAGCTTAAGTTTCCGGGGGGTCACTGAAGCTTTCTTT. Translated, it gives CASSLSFRGVTEAFF. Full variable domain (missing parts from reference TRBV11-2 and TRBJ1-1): EAGVAQSPRYKIIEKRQSVAFWCNPISGHATLYWYQQILGQGPKLLIQFQNNGVVDDSQLPKDRFSAERLKGVDSTLKIQPAKLEDSAVYLCASSLSFRGVTEAFFGQGTRLTVV.

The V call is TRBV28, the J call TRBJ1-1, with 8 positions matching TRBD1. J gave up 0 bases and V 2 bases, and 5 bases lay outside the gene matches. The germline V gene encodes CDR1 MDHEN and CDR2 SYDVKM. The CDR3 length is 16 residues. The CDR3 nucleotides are TGTGCCAGCAGTTTAAGGACAGGGACGGTGAACACTGAAGCTTTCTTT. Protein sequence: CASSLRTGTVNTEAFF.

DNA for the CDR3: TGTGCCAGCAGCTCCGTGTGGGGACAGGGATCCAATTATTTTACTGAAGCTTTCTTT. Its translation: CASSSVWGQGSNYFTEAFF. The chain couples TRBV7-9 to TRBJ1-1, with TRBD1 matching over 9 bases. This CDR3 is built from 19 residues. Germline CDR1 SEHNR, CDR2 FQNEAQ (reference sequence). The ends lost 4 bases at V and 5 bases at J; junction bases unmatched: 20.

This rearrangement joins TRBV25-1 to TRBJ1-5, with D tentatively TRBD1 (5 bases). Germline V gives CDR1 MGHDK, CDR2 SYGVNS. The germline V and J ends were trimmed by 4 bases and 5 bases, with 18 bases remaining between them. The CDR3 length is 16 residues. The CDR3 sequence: CASSGGGPGRDQPQHF. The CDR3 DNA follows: TGTGCCAGCAGTGGGGGAGGTCCAGGGAGGGATCAGCCCCAGCATTTT.

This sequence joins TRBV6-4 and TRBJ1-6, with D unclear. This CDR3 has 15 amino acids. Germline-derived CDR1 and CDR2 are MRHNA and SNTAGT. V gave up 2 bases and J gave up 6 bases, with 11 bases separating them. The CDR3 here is CASSDTPGFNSPLHF. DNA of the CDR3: TGTGCCAGCAGTGACACGCCAGGTTTTAATTCACCCCTCCACTTT.

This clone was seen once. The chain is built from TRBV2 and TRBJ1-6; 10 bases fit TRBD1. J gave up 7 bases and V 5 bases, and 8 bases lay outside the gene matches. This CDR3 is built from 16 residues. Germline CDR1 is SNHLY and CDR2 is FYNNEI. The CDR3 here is CASSRQGASVNSPLHF. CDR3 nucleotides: TGTGCCAGCAGTAGACAGGGGGCTAGCGTGAATTCACCCCTCCACTTT.

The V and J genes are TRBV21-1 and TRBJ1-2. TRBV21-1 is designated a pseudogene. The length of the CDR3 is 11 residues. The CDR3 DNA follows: TGTGCCAGCAGCAAAAATTTAAGCTACACCTTC. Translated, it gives CASSKNLSYTF.

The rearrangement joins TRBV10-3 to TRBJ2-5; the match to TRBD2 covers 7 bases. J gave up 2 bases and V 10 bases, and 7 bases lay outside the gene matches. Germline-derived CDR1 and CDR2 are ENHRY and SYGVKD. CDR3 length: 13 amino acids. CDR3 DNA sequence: TGTGCCACCGGGAGCGGGACGCAAGAGACCCAGTACTTC. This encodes CATGSGTQETQYF.

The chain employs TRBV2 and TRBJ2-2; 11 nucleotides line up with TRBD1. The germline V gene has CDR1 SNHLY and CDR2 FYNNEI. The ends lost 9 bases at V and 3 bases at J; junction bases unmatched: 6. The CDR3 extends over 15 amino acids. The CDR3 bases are TGTGCCAGTGGGGACAGGGGGTCCTACACCGGGGAGCTGTTTTTT. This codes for CASGDRGSYTGELFF.

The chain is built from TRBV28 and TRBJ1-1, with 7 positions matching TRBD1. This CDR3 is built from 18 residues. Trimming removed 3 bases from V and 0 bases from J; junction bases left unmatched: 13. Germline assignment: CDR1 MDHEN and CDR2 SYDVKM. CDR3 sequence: CASSFDFHRGYMNTEAFF. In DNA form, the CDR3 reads TGTGCCAGCAGTTTCGACTTCCACAGGGGTTACATGAACACTGAAGCTTTCTTT.

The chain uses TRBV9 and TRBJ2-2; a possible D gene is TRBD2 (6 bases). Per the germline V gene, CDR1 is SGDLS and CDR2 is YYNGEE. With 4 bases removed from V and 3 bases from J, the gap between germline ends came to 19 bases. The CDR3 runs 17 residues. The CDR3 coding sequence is TGTGCCAGCAGCAGAACCCCCATAGCGGAAGACACCGGGGAGCTGTTTTTT. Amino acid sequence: CASSRTPIAEDTGELFF.

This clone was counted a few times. In DNA form, the CDR3 reads TGTGCCAGCAGCTTAGACCAAGGGGGCGTCCACTATGGCTACACCTTC. It is translated as CASSLDQGGVHYGYTF. J is TRBJ1-2 and V is TRBV7-9, with TRBD1 matching over 7 bases. Germline CDR1 SEHNR, CDR2 FQNEAQ (reference sequence). The J segment lost 3 bases and the V segment lost 1 base, leaving 8 bases of the junction unmatched. The CDR3 is 16 amino acids.

The CDR3 sequence: CATDREKYNEQFF. The CDR3 DNA reads TGTGCCACCGACAGGGAAAAGTACAATGAGCAGTTCTTC. The rearrangement links TRBV28 to TRBJ2-1; 7 bases agree with TRBD1. V lost 10 bases, J lost 4 bases, and 7 bases stayed unmatched. The CDR3 totals 13 residues. Germline assignment: CDR1 MDHEN and CDR2 SYDVKM.

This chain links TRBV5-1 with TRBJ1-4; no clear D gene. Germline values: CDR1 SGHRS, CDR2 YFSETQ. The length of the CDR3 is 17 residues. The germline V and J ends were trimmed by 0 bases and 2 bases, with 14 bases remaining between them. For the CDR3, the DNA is TGCGCCAGCAGCTTGGATTACGCCGGGGTCACTAATGAAAAACTGTTTTTT. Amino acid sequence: CASSLDYAGVTNEKLFF. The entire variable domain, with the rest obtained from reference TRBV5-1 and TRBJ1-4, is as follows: KAGVTQTPRYLIKTRGQQVTLSCSPISGHRSVSWYQQTPGQGLQFLFEYFSETQRNKGNFPGRFSGRQFSNSRSEMNVSTLELGDSALYLCASSLDYAGVTNEKLFFGSGTQLSVL.

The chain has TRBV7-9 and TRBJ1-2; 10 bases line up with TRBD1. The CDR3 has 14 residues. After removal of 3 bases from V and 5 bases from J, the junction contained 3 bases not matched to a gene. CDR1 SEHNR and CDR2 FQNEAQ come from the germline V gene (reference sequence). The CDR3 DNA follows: TGTGCCAGCAGCTTCGACAGGGGGCCATATGGCTACACCTTC. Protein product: CASSFDRGPYGYTF.

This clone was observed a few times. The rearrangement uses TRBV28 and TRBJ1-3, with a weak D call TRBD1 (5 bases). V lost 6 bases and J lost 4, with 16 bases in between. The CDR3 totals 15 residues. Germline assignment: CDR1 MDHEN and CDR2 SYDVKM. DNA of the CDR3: TGTGCCAGCAGCCGCAGGGCGGCGGGGGGAAACACCATATATTTT. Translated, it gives CASSRRAAGGNTIYF.